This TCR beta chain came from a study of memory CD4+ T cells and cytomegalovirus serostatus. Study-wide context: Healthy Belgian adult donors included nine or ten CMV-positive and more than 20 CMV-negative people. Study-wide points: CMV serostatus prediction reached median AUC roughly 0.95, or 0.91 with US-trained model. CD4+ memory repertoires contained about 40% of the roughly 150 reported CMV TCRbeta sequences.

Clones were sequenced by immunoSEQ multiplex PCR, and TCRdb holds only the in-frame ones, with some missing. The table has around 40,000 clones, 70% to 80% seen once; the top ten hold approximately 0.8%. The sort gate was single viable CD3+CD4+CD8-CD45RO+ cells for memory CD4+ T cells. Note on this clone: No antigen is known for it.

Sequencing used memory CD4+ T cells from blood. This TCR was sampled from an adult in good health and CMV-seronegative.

CDR3 loop: CASSLGGTGWVETQYF. The CDR3, as DNA: TGTGCCAGCAGCTTGGGAGGGACAGGGTGGGTGGAGACCCAGTACTTC. The chain joins TRBV7-2 to TRBJ2-5, with 9 bases matching TRBD1. CDR1 SGHTA and CDR2 FQGNSA come from the germline V gene. The CDR3 runs 16 residues. Trimming at V came to 3 bases and at J to 5 bases, leaving 10 bases not matched to a gene.